This T cell receptor beta chain came from a study of identical twins. Germline loops: CDR1 DFQATT, CDR2 SNEGSKA (reference sequence). The CDR3 is 17 amino acids. V lost 3 bases and J lost 2; bases outside the gene matches: 8. Template switching added a universal primer binding site, and final cDNA carried unique molecular identifiers. TCRdb redid the calling of the 5' RACE reads with MiXCR, one entry per CDR3 protein. Here the sample spans a few hundred thousand distinct CDR3 sequences, about 13% being singletons. Findings of the study overall: With abundant cord blood beta clonotypes, insertions were fewer; memory repertoires showed no such pattern.

This clonotype was observed a handful of times. Its target is unknown. The same specimen was also included in a second study, on yellow fever vaccine responses in identical twins. That paper states: Among the twins, the vaccine T cell response reportedly seemed partly convergent and partly personalized.

The chain joins TRBV20-1 to TRBJ2-2, with TRBD2 matching 11 bases. The TCR comes from a woman younger than 30 in good health. The sample taken for sequencing was memory (CD45RO+) T cells sorted from blood. The CDR3 is CSASRLAGGGNTGELFF. The CDR3 nucleotides read TGCAGTGCTAGTCGCTTAGCGGGAGGGGGTAACACCGGGGAGCTGTTTTTT.